This TCR beta chain originates from a study of liver allograft versus peripheral blood T cells. In the study overall: Repertoires of T cell receptors in transplanted livers were compared with recipients' peripheral blood repertoires.

TCRdb recomputed calls from the reads with MiXCR, one row per CDR3 protein. Of approximately 13,000 distinct CDR3 sequences in the sample, roughly 28% were seen once. V was pared by 4 bases and J by 4 bases, with 7 bases between. In germline, CDR1 is MDHEN, CDR2 SYDVKM. The CDR3 runs to 12 residues. In its sample, this clonotype was seen a few times. The genes are TRBV28 and TRBJ1-2; D is ambiguous. The source of this sequence is a human patient who had a liver transplant. Some T cells here may be from the graft donor. CDR3 amino acids: CASSSGSYGYTF. The CDR3, as DNA: TGTGCCAGCAGTTCGGGATCCTATGGCTACACCTTC.